The clone carrying this TCR beta chain was recorded at least ten times. Its antigen is undetermined. The CDR3 end lies 3 residues beyond the end of the read and is filled in from the germline J gene. TCRdb's copy holds only in-frame clones and misses some; the assay was immunoSEQ multiplex PCR. The profile covers 28,000 or so clones, none occurring a single time. This entry belongs to a study of T cell clonality in common variable immunodeficiency. General study points: Compared with healthy controls, CVID subjects showed increased TCRbeta clonality, mostly in about a third. In common variable immunodeficiency, TCR beta chains reportedly carried fewer deletions and N-nucleotide insertions. Shared TCRbeta clones were fewer between CVID subjects than controls.

With V trimmed by 7 bases and J by 2 bases, 10 bases remained unmatched. CDR3 length: 14 residues. Per germline, CDR1 SQVTM and CDR2 ANQGSEA. Blood came from CVID subjects not ill and not taking immunomodulatory or immunosuppressive medication. Sequencing used peripheral blood mononuclear cells. This receptor was taken from a human donor with common variable immunodeficiency. V and J are TRBV29-1 and TRBJ2-5; 7 bases map to TRBD1. The CDR3 DNA, read in part, is TGCAGCGGTAGATCCGGGACAGCTCAAGAGACC. It is translated as CSGRSGTAQET. The full CDR3 is CSGRSGTAQETQYF.